This T cell receptor (beta chain) was captured in a study of T-cell reconstitution after alpha-beta-depleted transplantation in children. This clonotype occurred many times. The library targeted TCRbeta and was prepared with unique molecular identifiers. TCRdb reanalysed the PCR reads using MiXCR and keeps one entry per CDR3 protein. Among 200,000 to 300,000 distinct CDR3 sequences listed, 12% were seen once. CDR1 SGHRS and CDR2 YFSETQ come from the germline V gene. The CDR3 runs to 17 residues. After removal of 0 bases from V and 4 bases from J, the junction contained 10 bases not matched to a gene. This TCR was recovered from a human donor who donated a stem cell graft to a child with acute lymphoblastic leukemia. The V call is TRBV5-1, the J call TRBJ2-5; 9 nucleotides agree with TRBD1. The starting material was PBMCs from the stem cell graft donor, obtained from the stem cell graft. The CDR3 sequence: CASSLGLGTGSGETQYF. The DNA of the CDR3 is TGCGCCAGCAGCTTGGGGTTAGGGACAGGGTCCGGAGAGACCCAGTACTTC. Using reference TRBV5-1 and TRBJ2-5 for the parts outside the CDR3, the full variable domain is KAGVTQTPRYLIKTRGQQVTLSCSPISGHRSVSWYQQTPGQGLQFLFEYFSETQRNKGNFPGRFSGRQFSNSRSEMNVSTLELGDSALYLCASSLGLGTGSGETQYFGPGTRLLVL.